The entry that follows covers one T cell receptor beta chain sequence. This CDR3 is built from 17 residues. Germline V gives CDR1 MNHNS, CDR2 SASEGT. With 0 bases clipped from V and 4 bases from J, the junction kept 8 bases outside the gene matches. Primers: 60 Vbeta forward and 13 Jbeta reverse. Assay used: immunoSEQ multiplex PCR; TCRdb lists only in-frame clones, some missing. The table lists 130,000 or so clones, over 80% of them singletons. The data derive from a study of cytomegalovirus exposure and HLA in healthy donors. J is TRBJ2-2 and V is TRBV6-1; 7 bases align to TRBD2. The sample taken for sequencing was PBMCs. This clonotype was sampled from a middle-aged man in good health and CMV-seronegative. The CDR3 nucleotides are TGTGCCAGCAGTGAAGCGCTTGGGGGGGGGACCACCGGGGAGCTGTTTTTT. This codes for CASSEALGGGTTGELFF.